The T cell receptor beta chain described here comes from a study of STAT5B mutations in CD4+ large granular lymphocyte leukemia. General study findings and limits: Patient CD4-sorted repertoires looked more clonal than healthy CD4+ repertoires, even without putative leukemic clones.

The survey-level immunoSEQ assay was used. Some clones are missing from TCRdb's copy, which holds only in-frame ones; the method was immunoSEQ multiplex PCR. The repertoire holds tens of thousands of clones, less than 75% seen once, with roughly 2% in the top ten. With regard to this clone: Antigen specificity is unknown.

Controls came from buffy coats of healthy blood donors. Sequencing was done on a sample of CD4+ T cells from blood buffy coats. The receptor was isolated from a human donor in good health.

The CDR3 loop is CASSAGTGGALDIQYF. For the CDR3, the DNA is TGTGCCAGCAGCGCCGGGACAGGGGGCGCCTTGGACATTCAGTACTTC. This sequence joins TRBV9 and TRBJ2-4, with 12 positions matching TRBD1. The J segment lost 8 bases and the V segment lost 3 bases, leaving 9 bases of the junction unmatched. Germline V gene data show CDR1 as SGDLS and CDR2 as YYNGEE. The CDR3 is 16 residues long.